This T cell receptor beta chain was documented in a study of cytomegalovirus exposure and HLA in healthy donors. Everyone who donated was a healthy bone marrow donor. The PCR had 60 Vbeta and 13 Jbeta primers. The data were produced by immunoSEQ multiplex PCR, yet TCRdb's version contains in-frame clones alone and is incomplete. Of 90,000 to 100,000 clones in the sample, approximately 74% were seen once. The germline V gene has CDR1 SGDLS and CDR2 YYNGEE. The CDR3 totals 16 residues. V lost 3 bases and J lost 5, with 21 bases in between. Notes on the study in general: Later, TCR association rates were found to vary by HLA locus, highest for DRB1 and lowest for HLA-C. Evidence from a later analysis indicated that most CMV-associated TCR beta chains looked HLA-restricted. At a 0.05 false discovery rate, a later analysis found some 17,000 TCR beta sequences to be associated with HLA alleles.

About this clone itself: Its antigen remains unknown.

Sequenced sample: PBMCs. V and J are TRBV9 and TRBJ2-7, with TRBD1 as a possible D gene (6 bases). The sequence was obtained from a male donor in good health and CMV-seronegative. CDR3 amino acids: CASSAHRGQPRDEQYF. CDR3 in DNA: TGTGCCAGCAGCGCCCACCGCGGACAGCCCCGAGACGAGCAGTACTTC.